A selection of T cell receptor beta chains follows, all from one sample in a study of high-grade serous ovarian cancer treatment subgroups. TCRdb keeps only in-frame clones here, not all; method: immunoSEQ multiplex PCR. The sample holds about 3,100 clones, more than 65% seen once. The material sequenced was tumor tissue. These receptors originate from a human donor with high-grade serous ovarian cancer. The CDR3 runs from the conserved cysteine through the conserved F or W. A D gene is named only where the DNA matches it firmly. Clone size appears in some rows only: once, few, many, or a class for an expanded clone.

cdr3_nt: TGTGCCAGCAGTGGTACAGGGCGGCCGGGAGTCAATGAGCAGTTCTTC; cdr3_aa: CASSGTGRPGVNEQFF; j_call: TRBJ2-1; d_call: .; clone_size: .; v_call: TRBV28
cdr3_nt: TGTGCCATCAGTGAAACGACTAGGCGTAATGAGCAGTTCTTC; cdr3_aa: CAISETTRRNEQFF; j_call: TRBJ2-1; d_call: .; clone_size: once; v_call: TRBV10-3
cdr3_nt: TGTGCCAGTAAGACAGGGGGAACCGGGGAGCTGTTTTTT; cdr3_aa: CASKTGGTGELFF; j_call: TRBJ2-2; d_call: TRBD1; clone_size: .; v_call: TRBV13
cdr3_nt: TGTGCCACCAGCACTGAAATAATGACAGGACACTACTACGAGCAGTACTTC; cdr3_aa: CATSTEIMTGHYYEQYF; j_call: TRBJ2-7; d_call: .; clone_size: .; v_call: TRBV15
cdr3_nt: TGTGCTAGTGGTCTAGAGAGGGGGGAGCAGTACTTC; cdr3_aa: CASGLERGEQYF; j_call: TRBJ2-7; d_call: .; clone_size: .; v_call: TRBV12-5
cdr3_nt: TGTGCCAGTAGTACCGGGACAGCCAACACCGGGGAGCTGTTTTTT; cdr3_aa: CASSTGTANTGELFF; j_call: TRBJ2-2; d_call: TRBD1; clone_size: .; v_call: TRBV19
cdr3_nt: TGTGCCAGCAGCACCACGGTCGGGGGTGCACGCACAGATACGCAGTATTTT; cdr3_aa: CASSTTVGGARTDTQYF; j_call: TRBJ2-3; d_call: .; clone_size: .; v_call: TRBV4-2
cdr3_nt: TGTGCCAGCAGACTAATACAGGGGGAGCAGTTCTTC; cdr3_aa: CASRLIQGEQFF; j_call: TRBJ2-1; d_call: TRBD1; clone_size: .; v_call: TRBV6-5
cdr3_nt: TGTGCCAGCAGCTTCTGGGGGGCGGGGCCAGATACGCAGTATTTT; cdr3_aa: CASSFWGAGPDTQYF; j_call: TRBJ2-3; d_call: .; clone_size: few; v_call: TRBV11-2
cdr3_nt: TGTGCCGACAGTATTTCCCCCTCCACAGATACGCAGTATTTT; cdr3_aa: CADSISPSTDTQYF; j_call: TRBJ2-3; d_call: .; clone_size: .; v_call: TRBV5-5
cdr3_nt: TGTGCCAGCAGCTTCGGTGTGGGACAGGGTGAAGCTTTCTTT; cdr3_aa: CASSFGVGQGEAFF; j_call: TRBJ1-1; d_call: TRBD1; clone_size: .; v_call: TRBV7-9
cdr3_nt: TGTGCCAGCAGCGTGGAGGGTTGGGGCGGAGAGACCCAGTACTTC; cdr3_aa: CASSVEGWGGETQYF; j_call: TRBJ2-5; d_call: .; clone_size: .; v_call: TRBV9
cdr3_nt: TGTGCCATCAGTGGAGACAGGAACTATGGCTACACCTTC; cdr3_aa: CAISGDRNYGYTF; j_call: TRBJ1-2; d_call: .; clone_size: .; v_call: TRBV10-3
cdr3_nt: TGTGCCAGCAGTGCGGGACAGACAAATCAGCCCCAGCATTTT; cdr3_aa: CASSAGQTNQPQHF; j_call: TRBJ1-5; d_call: TRBD1; clone_size: few; v_call: TRBV6-5
cdr3_nt: TGTGCCACCTACCGACAGGGCGGAGGCTACACCTTC; cdr3_aa: CATYRQGGGYTF; j_call: TRBJ1-2; d_call: TRBD1; clone_size: .; v_call: TRBV6-5
cdr3_nt: TGTGCCAGCAGTTTATCGGAGATAGGGCCCCAGCATTTT; cdr3_aa: CASSLSEIGPQHF; j_call: TRBJ1-5; d_call: .; clone_size: few; v_call: TRBV27
cdr3_nt: TGTGCCAGTACGAGCGGGCCCCAAAACATTCAGTACTTC; cdr3_aa: CASTSGPQNIQYF; j_call: TRBJ2-4; d_call: .; clone_size: .; v_call: TRBV19
cdr3_nt: TGCGCCAGTACCGGGACGGCGACCACCGGGGAGCTGTTTTTT; cdr3_aa: CASTGTATTGELFF; j_call: TRBJ2-2; d_call: .; clone_size: .; v_call: TRBV10-1
cdr3_nt: TGTGCCTGGATGGAGGGGGGGCGATCACCCCTCCACTTT; cdr3_aa: CAWMEGGRSPLHF; j_call: TRBJ1-6; d_call: .; clone_size: .; v_call: TRBV30
cdr3_nt: TGTGCCAGCAGCTTATCCGACCCGTACGAGCAGTACTTC; cdr3_aa: CASSLSDPYEQYF; j_call: TRBJ2-7; d_call: .; clone_size: .; v_call: TRBV7-9
cdr3_nt: TGCAGCGTTGAAGTGGGCAGGGGAATTGGGGGCTACACCTTC; cdr3_aa: CSVEVGRGIGGYTF; j_call: TRBJ1-2; d_call: .; clone_size: .; v_call: TRBV29-1
cdr3_nt: TGTGCCAGCTCACCTGGGAGCGGAGAAAGGTACGAGCAGTACTTC; cdr3_aa: CASSPGSGERYEQYF; j_call: TRBJ2-7; d_call: .; clone_size: .; v_call: TRBV18
cdr3_nt: TGCGCCAGCAGCCAAGTTTCGGTCGACAAAAACATTCAGTACTTC; cdr3_aa: CASSQVSVDKNIQYF; j_call: TRBJ2-4; d_call: .; clone_size: .; v_call: TRBV4-1
cdr3_nt: TGTGCCAGCAGCGTAGATATCGTTGGAACCGGGGAGCTGTTTTTT; cdr3_aa: CASSVDIVGTGELFF; j_call: TRBJ2-2; d_call: .; clone_size: .; v_call: TRBV9
cdr3_nt: TGCGCCAGCAGTGAGTCGAAAAGGGATCCCTACGAGCAGTACTTC; cdr3_aa: CASSESKRDPYEQYF; j_call: TRBJ2-7; d_call: .; clone_size: .; v_call: TRBV10-1
cdr3_nt: TGTGCCAGCAGCTCCAGGGGAGATCAGCCCCAGCATTTT; cdr3_aa: CASSSRGDQPQHF; j_call: TRBJ1-5; d_call: .; clone_size: .; v_call: TRBV7-8
cdr3_nt: TGCGCCAGCAGTGCCTCCGGGACTAGTCCCCAGCGGGGGACCCAGTACTTC; cdr3_aa: CASSASGTSPQRGTQYF; j_call: TRBJ2-5; d_call: TRBD2; clone_size: .; v_call: TRBV10-2
cdr3_nt: TGCGCCAGCAACCGACAGGGGACAGAGACCCAGTACTTC; cdr3_aa: CASNRQGTETQYF; j_call: TRBJ2-5; d_call: TRBD1; clone_size: .; v_call: TRBV10-2
cdr3_nt: TGCGCCAGCAGTGAGCGGCAGGCAGGCACTACTGAAGCTTTCTTT; cdr3_aa: CASSERQAGTTEAFF; j_call: TRBJ1-1; d_call: .; clone_size: .; v_call: TRBV10-2
cdr3_nt: TGCGCCAGCAGCTATCGACACGCGAACACTGAAGCTTTCTTT; cdr3_aa: CASSYRHANTEAFF; j_call: TRBJ1-1; d_call: .; clone_size: few; v_call: TRBV5-1
cdr3_nt: TGTGCCAGCAGCCCCTTATCTACCGAAGCTTTCTTT; cdr3_aa: CASSPLSTEAFF; j_call: TRBJ1-1; d_call: .; clone_size: .; v_call: TRBV9
cdr3_nt: TGCGCCAGCAGCTACGGGACAGATGAAGCTTTCTTT; cdr3_aa: CASSYGTDEAFF; j_call: TRBJ1-1; d_call: TRBD1; clone_size: .; v_call: TRBV5-1
cdr3_nt: TGTGCCAGTAGCTGGGCCGGGACAGCCTACAATGAGCAGTTCTTC; cdr3_aa: CASSWAGTAYNEQFF; j_call: TRBJ2-1; d_call: TRBD1; clone_size: once; v_call: TRBV19